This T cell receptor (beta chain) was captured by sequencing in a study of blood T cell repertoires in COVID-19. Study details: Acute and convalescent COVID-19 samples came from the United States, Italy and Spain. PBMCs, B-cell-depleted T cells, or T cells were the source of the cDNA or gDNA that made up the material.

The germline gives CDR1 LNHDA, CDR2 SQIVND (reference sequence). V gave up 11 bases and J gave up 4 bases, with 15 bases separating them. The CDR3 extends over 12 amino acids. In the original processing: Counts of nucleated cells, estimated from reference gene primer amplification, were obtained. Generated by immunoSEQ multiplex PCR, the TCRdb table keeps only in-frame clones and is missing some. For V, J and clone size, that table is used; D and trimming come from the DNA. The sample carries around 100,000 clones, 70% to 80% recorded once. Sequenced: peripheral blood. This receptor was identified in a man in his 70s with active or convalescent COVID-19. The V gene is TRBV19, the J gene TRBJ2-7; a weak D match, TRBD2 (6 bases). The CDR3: CAQNRERYEQYF. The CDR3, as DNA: TGTGCCCAAAACCGGGAGAGGTACGAGCAGTACTTC.